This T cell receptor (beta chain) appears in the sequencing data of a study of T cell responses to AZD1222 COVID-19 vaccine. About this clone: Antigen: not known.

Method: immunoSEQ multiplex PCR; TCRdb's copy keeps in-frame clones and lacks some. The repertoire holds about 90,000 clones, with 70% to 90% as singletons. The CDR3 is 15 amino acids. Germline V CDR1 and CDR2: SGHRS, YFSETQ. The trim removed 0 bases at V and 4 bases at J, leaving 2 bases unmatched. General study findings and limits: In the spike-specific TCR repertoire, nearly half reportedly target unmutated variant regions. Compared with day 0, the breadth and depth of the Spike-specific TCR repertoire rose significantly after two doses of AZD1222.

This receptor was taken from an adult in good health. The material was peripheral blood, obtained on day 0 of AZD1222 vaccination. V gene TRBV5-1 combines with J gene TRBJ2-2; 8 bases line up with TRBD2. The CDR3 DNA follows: TGCGCCAGCAGCTTGGACGCGGGAGGCACCGGGGAGCTGTTTTTT. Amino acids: CASSLDAGGTGELFF.